The rows below give T cell receptor beta chains drawn from one sample of a study of B cell selection in AIRE deficiency. The assay was immunoSEQ multiplex PCR, and TCRdb's table has in-frame clones only and misses some. The table records some 25,000 clones, around 97% of them present only once. Sequencing was done on a sample of conventional CD4+ T cells sorted from PBMCs. The receptors stem from a human donor with AIRE deficiency. CDR3s include the opening cysteine and the closing phenylalanine or tryptophan. Each record gives: CDR3 protein, CDR3 DNA, clone size, V gene, J gene, CDR3 length, D gene. D genes are given only for firm matches. Only some rows state a clone size, as once, few, many or a class for expanded clones.

CASSPDRGLQETQYF	TGTGCCAGCAGCCCGGACAGGGGGCTCCAAGAGACCCAGTACTTC	-	TRBV5-6	TRBJ2-5	15	TRBD1
CASSLDTEGKLFF	TGTGCCAGCAGCTTGGACACGGAGGGAAAACTGTTTTTT	-	TRBV11-1	TRBJ1-4	13	-
CASIHAGSSTGELFF	TGTGCCAGCATCCATGCAGGGTCTAGCACCGGGGAGCTGTTTTTT	once	TRBV7-2	TRBJ2-2	15	-
CASSYLTGTGELFF	TGTGCCAGCAGTTACCTCACGGGCACCGGGGAGCTGTTTTTT	-	TRBV6-5	TRBJ2-2	14	-
CASSLGNRRTDTQYF	TGTGCCAGCAGCCTGGGGAATCGTCGGACAGATACGCAGTATTTT	-	TRBV11-3	TRBJ2-3	15	-
CASSPPEAAGHEQYF	TGTGCCAGCAGTCCCCCCGAGGCGGCGGGCCACGAGCAGTACTTC	-	TRBV6-5	TRBJ2-7	15	-
CASSNSGWTEAFF	TGTGCCAGCTCAAACAGCGGGTGGACTGAAGCTTTCTTT	-	TRBV18	TRBJ1-1	13	-
CASSLQNYGYTF	TGTGCCAGCAGTTTACAAAACTATGGCTACACCTTC	-	TRBV28	TRBJ1-2	12	-
CSVEGPGYEQFF	TGCAGCGTTGAAGGCCCAGGGTATGAGCAGTTCTTC	-	TRBV29-1	TRBJ2-1	12	-
CSATRYEQYF	TGCAGTGCTACCCGATACGAGCAGTACTTC	once	TRBV20-1	TRBJ2-7	10	-
CASSPQQGQETQYF	TGTGCCAGCTCACCACAACAGGGGCAAGAGACCCAGTACTTC	-	TRBV18	TRBJ2-5	14	TRBD1
CASSLGVGLALRRNEQFF	TGTGCCAGCAGCTTAGGGGTCGGACTAGCGCTCAGGAGGAATGAGCAGTTCTTC	-	TRBV7-8	TRBJ2-1	18	TRBD2
CASSLATGNTEAFF	TGCGCCAGCAGCTTGGCCACAGGGAACACTGAAGCTTTCTTT	-	TRBV5-1	TRBJ1-1	14	-
CASRDVGINEQYF	TGTGCCAGCAGGGATGTGGGGATTAACGAGCAGTACTTC	-	TRBV7-9	TRBJ2-7	13	-